This TCR beta chain stems from a study of cytomegalovirus exposure and HLA in healthy donors. Notes on the study in general: It was found in a later analysis that first-cohort TCR clusters tended to co-occur in the 95 to 150 validation repertoires. There were some public TCRs occurring in many donors, but most TCR sequences were rare.

Repertoires were generated with immunoSEQ multiplex PCR, while TCRdb's copy carries only in-frame clones and drops some. This table holds roughly 150,000 clones, around 80% found once. Separation from the roughly 600-subject first cohort characterized the roughly 120-subject validation cohort, to which the donors belonged. In its sample, this clone was seen once. Its antigen is still unknown. The trim removed 3 bases at V and 6 bases at J, leaving 11 bases unmatched. Per the germline V gene, CDR1 is MDHEN and CDR2 is SYDVKM. The CDR3 consists of 16 residues. The rearrangement links TRBV28 to TRBJ2-7, with 10 bases aligning to TRBD1. This TCR was sampled from a man aged 25-40 years in good health and CMV-seropositive. The specimen sequenced was PBMCs. The CDR3 sequence is CASSFKSTGGRSEQYF. In nucleotides, the CDR3 is TGTGCCAGCAGTTTTAAGTCGACAGGGGGCAGGAGCGAGCAGTACTTC.